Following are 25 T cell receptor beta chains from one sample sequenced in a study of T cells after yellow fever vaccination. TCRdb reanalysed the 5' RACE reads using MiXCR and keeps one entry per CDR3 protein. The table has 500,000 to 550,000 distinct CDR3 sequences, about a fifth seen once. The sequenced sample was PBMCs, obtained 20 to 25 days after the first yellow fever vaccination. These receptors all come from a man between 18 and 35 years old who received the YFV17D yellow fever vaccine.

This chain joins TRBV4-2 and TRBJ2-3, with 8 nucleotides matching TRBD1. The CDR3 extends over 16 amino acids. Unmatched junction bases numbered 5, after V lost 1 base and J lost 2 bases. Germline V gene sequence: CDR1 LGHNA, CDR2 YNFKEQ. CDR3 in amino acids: CASSQAATGATDTQYF. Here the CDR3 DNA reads TGTGCCAGCAGCCAAGCAGCGACAGGGGCCACAGATACGCAGTATTTT.

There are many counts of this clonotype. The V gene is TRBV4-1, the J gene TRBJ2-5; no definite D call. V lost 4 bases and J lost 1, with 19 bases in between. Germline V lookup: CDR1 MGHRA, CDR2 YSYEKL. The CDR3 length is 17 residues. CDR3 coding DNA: TGCGCCAGCAGCCTCACCATGTGGGGAACCGTCCAAGAGACCCAGTACTTC. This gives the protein CASSLTMWGTVQETQYF.

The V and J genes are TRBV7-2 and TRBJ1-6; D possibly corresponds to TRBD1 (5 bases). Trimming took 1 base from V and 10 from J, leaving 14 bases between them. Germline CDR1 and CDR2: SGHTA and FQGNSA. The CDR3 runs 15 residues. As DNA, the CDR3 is TGTGCCAGCAGCTTAGGGGGCCTACCAGGATCACCCCTCCACTTT. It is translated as CASSLGGLPGSPLHF. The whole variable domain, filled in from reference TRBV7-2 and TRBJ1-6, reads GAGVSQSPSNKVTEKGKDVELRCDPISGHTALYWYRQSLGQGLEFLIYFQGNSAPDKSGLPSDRFSAERTGGSVSTLTIQRTQQEDSAVYLCASSLGGLPGSPLHFGNGTRLTVT.

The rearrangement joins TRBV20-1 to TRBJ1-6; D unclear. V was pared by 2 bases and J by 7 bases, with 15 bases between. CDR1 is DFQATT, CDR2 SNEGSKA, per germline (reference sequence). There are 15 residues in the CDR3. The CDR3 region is CSARPAPDVNSPLHF. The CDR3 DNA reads TGCAGTGCTAGACCCGCACCAGACGTGAATTCACCCCTCCACTTT.

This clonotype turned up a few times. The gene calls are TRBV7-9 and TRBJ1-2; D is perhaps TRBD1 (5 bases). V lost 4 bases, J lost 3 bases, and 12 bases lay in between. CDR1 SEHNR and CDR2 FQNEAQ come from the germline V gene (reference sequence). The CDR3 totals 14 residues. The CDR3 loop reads CASSSPGLHYGYTF. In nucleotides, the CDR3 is TGTGCCAGCAGCTCACCGGGACTGCACTATGGCTACACCTTC.

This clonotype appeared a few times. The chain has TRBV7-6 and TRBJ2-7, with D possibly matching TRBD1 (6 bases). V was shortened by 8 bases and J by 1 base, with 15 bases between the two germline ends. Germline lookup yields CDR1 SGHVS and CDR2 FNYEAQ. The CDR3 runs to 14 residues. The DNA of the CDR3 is TGTGCCAGCGTCCCCTTGGGGGCGTCCTACGAGCAGTACTTC. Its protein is CASVPLGASYEQYF.

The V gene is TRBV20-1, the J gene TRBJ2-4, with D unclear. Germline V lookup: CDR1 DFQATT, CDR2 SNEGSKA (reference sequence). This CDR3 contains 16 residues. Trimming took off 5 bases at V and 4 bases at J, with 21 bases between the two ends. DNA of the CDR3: TGCAGTGCTCTACCGGGCCGAGCAATGGGGAAAAACATTCAGTACTTC. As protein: CSALPGRAMGKNIQYF.

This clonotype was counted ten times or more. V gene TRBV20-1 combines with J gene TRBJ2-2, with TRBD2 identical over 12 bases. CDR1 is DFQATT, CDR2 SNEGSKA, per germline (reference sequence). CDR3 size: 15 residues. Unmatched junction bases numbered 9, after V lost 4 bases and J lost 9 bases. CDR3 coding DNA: TGCAGTGCTACTCTAGCGGGGGGGGTCGGCCGGGAGCTGTTTTTT. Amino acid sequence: CSATLAGGVGRELFF.

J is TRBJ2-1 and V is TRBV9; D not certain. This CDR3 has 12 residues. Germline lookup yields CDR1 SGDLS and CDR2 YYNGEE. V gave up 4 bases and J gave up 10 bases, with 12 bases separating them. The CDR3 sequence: CASSPSWEEQFF. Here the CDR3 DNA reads TGTGCCAGCAGCCCATCCTGGGAAGAGCAGTTCTTC.

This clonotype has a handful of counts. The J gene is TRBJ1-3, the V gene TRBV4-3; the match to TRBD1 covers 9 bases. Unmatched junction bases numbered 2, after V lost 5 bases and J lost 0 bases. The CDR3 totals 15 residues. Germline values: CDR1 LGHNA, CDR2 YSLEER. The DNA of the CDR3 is TGCGCCAGCAGCTGGGACAGGGACTCTGGAAACACCATATATTTT. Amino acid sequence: CASSWDRDSGNTIYF.

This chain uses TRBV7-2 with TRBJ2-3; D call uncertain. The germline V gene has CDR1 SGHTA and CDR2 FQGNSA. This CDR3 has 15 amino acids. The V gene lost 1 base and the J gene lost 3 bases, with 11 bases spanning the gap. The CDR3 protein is CASSLEPSLTDTQYF. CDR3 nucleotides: TGTGCCAGCAGCTTAGAGCCGTCGCTGACAGATACGCAGTATTTT.

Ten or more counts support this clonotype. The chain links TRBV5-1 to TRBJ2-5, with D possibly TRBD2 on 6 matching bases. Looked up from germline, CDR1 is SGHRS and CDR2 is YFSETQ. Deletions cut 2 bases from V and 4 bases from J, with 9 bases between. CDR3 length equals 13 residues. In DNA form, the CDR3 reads TGCGCCAGCAGCTTTTGGGGAGGAGAGACCCAGTACTTC. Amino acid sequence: CASSFWGGETQYF. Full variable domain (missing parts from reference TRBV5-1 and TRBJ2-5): KAGVTQTPRYLIKTRGQQVTLSCSPISGHRSVSWYQQTPGQGLQFLFEYFSETQRNKGNFPGRFSGRQFSNSRSEMNVSTLELGDSALYLCASSFWGGETQYFGPGTRLLVL.

CDR3 DNA sequence: TGCGCCAGCAGCCCGGGACAGGGGAGGAACACCGGGGAGCTGTTTTTT. It specifies CASSPGQGRNTGELFF. The rearrangement joins TRBV5-1 to TRBJ2-2; 10 bases are shared with TRBD1. The V segment lost 4 bases and the J segment 1 base; nucleotides outside the gene matches: 4. From germline, CDR1 is SGHRS and CDR2 YFSETQ. The CDR3 covers 16 residues. The full variable domain, rest sourced from reference TRBV5-1 and TRBJ2-2, is KAGVTQTPRYLIKTRGQQVTLSCSPISGHRSVSWYQQTPGQGLQFLFEYFSETQRNKGNFPGRFSGRQFSNSRSEMNVSTLELGDSALYLCASSPGQGRNTGELFFGEGSRLTVL.

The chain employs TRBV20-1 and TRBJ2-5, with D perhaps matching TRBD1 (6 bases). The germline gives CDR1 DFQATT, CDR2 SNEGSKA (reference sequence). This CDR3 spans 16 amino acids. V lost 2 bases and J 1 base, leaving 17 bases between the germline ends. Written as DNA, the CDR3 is TGCAGTGCTAGAAACCCCATGGGGACACCCCAAGAGACCCAGTACTTC. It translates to CSARNPMGTPQETQYF.

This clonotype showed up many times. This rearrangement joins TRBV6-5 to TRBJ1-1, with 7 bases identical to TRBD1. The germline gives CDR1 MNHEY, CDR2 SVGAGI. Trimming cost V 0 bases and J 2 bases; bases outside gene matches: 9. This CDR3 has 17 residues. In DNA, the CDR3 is TGTGCCAGCAGTTACTCGAGCTCAGGGGGTAGCAACACTGAAGCTTTCTTT. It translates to CASSYSSSGGSNTEAFF.

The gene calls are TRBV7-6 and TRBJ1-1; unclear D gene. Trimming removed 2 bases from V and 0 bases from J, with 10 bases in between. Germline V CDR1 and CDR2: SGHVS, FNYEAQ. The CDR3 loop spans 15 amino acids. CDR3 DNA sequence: TGTGCCAGCAGCTTACGAGAAGACATGAACACTGAAGCTTTCTTT. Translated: CASSLREDMNTEAFF.

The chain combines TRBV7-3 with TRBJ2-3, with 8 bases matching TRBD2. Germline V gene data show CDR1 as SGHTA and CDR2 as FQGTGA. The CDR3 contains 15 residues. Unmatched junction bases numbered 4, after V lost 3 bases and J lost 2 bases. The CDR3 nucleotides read TGTGCCAGCAGCTTCGGAGCGGGGGACACAGATACGCAGTATTTT. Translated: CASSFGAGDTDTQYF.

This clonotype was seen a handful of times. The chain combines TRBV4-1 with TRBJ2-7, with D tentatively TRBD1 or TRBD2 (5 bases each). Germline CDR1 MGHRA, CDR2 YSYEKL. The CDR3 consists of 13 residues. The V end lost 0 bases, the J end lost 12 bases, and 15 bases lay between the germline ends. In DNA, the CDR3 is TGCGCCAGCAGCCAAGATTTCGGGGCCCTGGGGTACTTC. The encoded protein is CASSQDFGALGYF.

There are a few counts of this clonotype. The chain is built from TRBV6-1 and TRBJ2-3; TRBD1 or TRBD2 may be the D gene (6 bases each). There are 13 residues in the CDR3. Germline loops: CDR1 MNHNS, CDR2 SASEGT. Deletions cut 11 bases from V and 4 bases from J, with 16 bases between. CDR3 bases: TGTGCCTCGGGGGCAGGGGAGGCAGATACGCAGTATTTT. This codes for CASGAGEADTQYF.

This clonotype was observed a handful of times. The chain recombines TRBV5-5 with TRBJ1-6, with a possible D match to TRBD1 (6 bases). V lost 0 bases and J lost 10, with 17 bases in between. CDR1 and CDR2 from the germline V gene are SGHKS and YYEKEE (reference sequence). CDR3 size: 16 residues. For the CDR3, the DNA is TGTGCCAGCAGCTTGGTGCCGGGGGCGCGGAAATCACCCCTCCACTTT. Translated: CASSLVPGARKSPLHF. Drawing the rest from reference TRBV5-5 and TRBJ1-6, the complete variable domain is DAGVTQSPTHLIKTRGQQVTLRCSPISGHKSVSWYQQVLGQGPQFIFQYYEKEERGRGNFPDRFSARQFPNYSSELNVNALLLGDSALYLCASSLVPGARKSPLHFGNGTRLTVT.

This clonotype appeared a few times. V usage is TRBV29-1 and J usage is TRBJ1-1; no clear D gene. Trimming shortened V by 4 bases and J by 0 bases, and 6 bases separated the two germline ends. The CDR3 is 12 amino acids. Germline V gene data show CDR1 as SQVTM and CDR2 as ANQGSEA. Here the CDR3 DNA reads TGCAGCGTTGTTTCGTTGAACACTGAAGCTTTCTTT. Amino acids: CSVVSLNTEAFF.

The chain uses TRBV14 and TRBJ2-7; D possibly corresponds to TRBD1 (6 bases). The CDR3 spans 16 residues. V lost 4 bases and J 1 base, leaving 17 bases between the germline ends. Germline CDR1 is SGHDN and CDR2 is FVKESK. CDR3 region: CASSPGGTRFSYEQYF. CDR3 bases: TGTGCCAGCAGCCCAGGTGGGACAAGGTTTTCCTACGAGCAGTACTTC.

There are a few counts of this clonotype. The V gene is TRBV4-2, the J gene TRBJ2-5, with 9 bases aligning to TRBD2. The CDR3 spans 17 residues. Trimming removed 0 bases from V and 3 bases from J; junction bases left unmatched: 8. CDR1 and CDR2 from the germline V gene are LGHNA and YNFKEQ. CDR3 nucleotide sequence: TGTGCCAGCAGCCAAGAGGGTGGGGTAGCGGGGGAAGAGACCCAGTACTTC. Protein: CASSQEGGVAGEETQYF.

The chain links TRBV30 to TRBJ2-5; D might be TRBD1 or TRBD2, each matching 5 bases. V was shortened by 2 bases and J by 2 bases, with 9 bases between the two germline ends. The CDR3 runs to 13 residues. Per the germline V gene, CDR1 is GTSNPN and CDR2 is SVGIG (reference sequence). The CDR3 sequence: CAWSRGAQETQYF. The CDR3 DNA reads TGTGCCTGGAGTAGGGGAGCACAAGAGACCCAGTACTTC.

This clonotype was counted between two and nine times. The CDR3 DNA is TGTGCCAGCAGGACCGGGACGGACTATGGCTACACCTTC. As protein: CASRTGTDYGYTF. The chain couples TRBV7-2 to TRBJ1-2, with D maybe TRBD1 (5 bases). The germline CDR1 and CDR2 sequences are SGHTA and FQGNSA. This CDR3 spans 13 amino acids. V was shortened by 6 bases and J by 3 bases, with 11 bases between the two germline ends.